These 24 T cell receptor beta chains share one sample of origin, sequenced in a study of T cell responses to AZD1222 COVID-19 vaccine (dated by TCRdb to the early 2020s). What the time point label conveys for this sample: about 28 days (+/-7) after the second vaccine dose. The receptor library was made with the immunoSEQ multiplex PCR assay. TCRdb took this table from immuneACCESS and kept in-frame rearrangements with V and J called. Such tables lack part of the clones; where checked against another copy, unresolved V genes explain under half of the gap, and the rest is unexplained. This sample lists roughly 120,000 clones; 92% were detected once. The ten largest clonotypes hold about 8% of the sample. The specimen comprised peripheral blood, sampled 28 days after the second AZD1222 dose. These receptors all come from an adult who received the AZD1222 COVID-19 vaccine.

The chain has TRBV19 and TRBJ1-2; D gene ambiguous. Trimming pared 5 bases from V and 6 bases from J, leaving 13 bases between. The CDR3 contains 13 residues. From germline, CDR1 is LNHDA and CDR2 SQIVND (reference sequence). The CDR3 spells CASSYRREDGYTF. In nucleotides, the CDR3 is TGTGCCAGTAGTTACCGGAGGGAGGATGGCTACACCTTC.

This chain connects TRBV28 to TRBJ1-2, with TRBD1 as a possible D gene (5 bases). Trimming removed 6 bases from V and 3 bases from J, with 8 bases in between. The CDR3 contains 12 residues. Germline V gives CDR1 MDHEN, CDR2 SYDVKM. The CDR3 DNA follows: TGTGCCAGCAGCTGGGGCGACTATGGCTACACCTTC. Protein product: CASSWGDYGYTF.

The chain joins TRBV7-2 to TRBJ2-4; 8 nucleotides align to TRBD2. Germline V gives CDR1 SGHTA, CDR2 FQGNSA. CDR3 length equals 13 residues. V lost 3 bases to trimming and J lost 7 bases; unmatched junction nucleotides: 2. CDR3: CASSFSGTNIQYF. The CDR3 DNA reads as TGTGCCAGCAGCTTTAGCGGGACGAACATTCAGTACTTC.

This chain connects TRBV28 to TRBJ1-3; no clear D gene. Deletions cut 5 bases from V and 0 bases from J, with 14 bases between. The CDR3 spans 16 residues. CDR1 and CDR2 (germline): MDHEN, SYDVKM. The chain's CDR3 is CASSRSERTSGNTIYF. In DNA, the CDR3 is TGTGCCAGCAGTCGCTCGGAGCGGACCTCTGGAAACACCATATATTTT.

CDR3: CASSLGPSLGKNIQYF. The DNA of the CDR3 is TGTGCCAGCAGCTTAGGGCCGTCTCTAGGCAAAAACATTCAGTACTTC. V gene TRBV7-2 combines with J gene TRBJ2-4; D gene uncertain. Trimming shortened V by 1 base and J by 3 bases, and 13 bases separated the two germline ends. Germline V gene lookup returns CDR1 SGHTA and CDR2 FQGNSA. CDR3 length equals 16 residues.

This chain joins TRBV28 and TRBJ1-1; no clear D. This CDR3 is built from 14 residues. The V gene's germline CDR1 is MDHEN and CDR2 SYDVKM. V was cut by 1 base and J by 1 base, with 7 bases left in between. The CDR3 DNA reads TGTGCCAGCAGTTTATACGGAAAGAACACTGAAGCTTTCTTT. It yields the protein CASSLYGKNTEAFF. Supplemented by reference TRBV28 and TRBJ1-1, the full variable domain reads DVKVTQSSRYLVKRTGEKVFLECVQDMDHENMFWYRQDPGLGLRLIYFSYDVKMKEKGDIPEGYSVSREKKERFSLILESASTNQTSMYLCASSLYGKNTEAFFGQGTRLTVV.

The chain employs TRBV7-9 and TRBJ2-1; no firm D call. V lost 1 base and J 8 bases, leaving 9 bases between the germline ends. The CDR3 loop spans 13 amino acids. CDR1 SEHNR and CDR2 FQNEAQ come from the germline V gene (reference sequence). The CDR3 DNA is TGTGCCAGCAGCTTAGGGACGGGCGATGAGCAGTTCTTC. Translated: CASSLGTGDEQFF.

This rearrangement joins TRBV2 to TRBJ2-1, with D perhaps assigned TRBD1 or TRBD2 (5 bases each). The V and J ends lost 6 bases and 15 bases respectively, with 24 bases between them. Germline-derived CDR1 and CDR2 are SNHLY and FYNNEI. This CDR3 has 14 residues. Here the CDR3 DNA reads TGTGCCAGCAGCGAAATAACCGGGGCCGGATTATCGTTCTTC. This sequence encodes CASSEITGAGLSFF. Full variable domain (rest looked up from reference TRBV2 and TRBJ2-1): EPEVTQTPSHQVTQMGQEVILRCVPISNHLYFYWYRQILGQKVEFLVSFYNNEISEKSEIFDDQFSVERPDGSNFTLKIRSTKLEDSAMYFCASSEITGAGLSFFGPGTRLTVL.

The chain links TRBV4-1 to TRBJ1-1, with TRBD1 as a possible D gene (5 bases). This CDR3 has 15 residues. Per the germline V gene, CDR1 is MGHRA and CDR2 is YSYEKL. Trimming took 1 base from V and 4 from J, leaving 13 bases between them. CDR3 sequence reads: CASSQGGGTRTEAFF. CDR3 sequence (DNA): TGCGCCAGCAGCCAAGGTGGGGGGACGCGCACTGAAGCTTTCTTT.

The V and J genes are TRBV9 and TRBJ1-2; 7 bases are a match to TRBD1. After removal of 3 bases from V and 8 bases from J, the junction contained 7 bases not matched to a gene. CDR1 and CDR2 (germline): SGDLS, YYNGEE. The CDR3 contains 13 residues. In DNA, the CDR3 is TGTGCCAGCAGCGGTACATTCAGGGGGGGCTACACCTTC. Amino acid sequence: CASSGTFRGGYTF. Supplemented by reference TRBV9 and TRBJ1-2, the full variable domain reads DSGVTQTPKHLITATGQRVTLRCSPRSGDLSVYWYQQSLDQGLQFLIQYYNGEERAKGNILERFSAQQFPDLHSELNLSSLELGDSALYFCASSGTFRGGYTFGSGTRLTVV.

The J gene is TRBJ2-7, the V gene TRBV5-1, with TRBD2 matching 7 bases. CDR1 and CDR2 (germline): SGHRS, YFSETQ. Trimming took 0 bases from V and 6 from J; bases not matched to a gene: 15. The CDR3 runs 17 residues. The CDR3 DNA reads as TGCGCCAGCAGCTTGGATGGCAGACCGGGGGGTTTGGGCGAGCAGTACTTC. This codes for CASSLDGRPGGLGEQYF. The full variable domain, completed using reference TRBV5-1 and TRBJ2-7, is KAGVTQTPRYLIKTRGQQVTLSCSPISGHRSVSWYQQTPGQGLQFLFEYFSETQRNKGNFPGRFSGRQFSNSRSEMNVSTLELGDSALYLCASSLDGRPGGLGEQYFGPGTRLTVT.

With regard to this clone: The germline gene is not matched at one end of the junction; a read error may be the cause. The genes are TRBV2 and TRBJ1-4, with TRBD1 matching over 7 bases. The CDR3 contains 11 residues. Looked up from germline, CDR1 is SNHLY and CDR2 is FYNNEI. CDR3 protein: CASSEGGQYYF. CDR3 sequence (DNA): TGTGCCAGCAGTGAGGGGGGACAGTACTATTTT.

This chain joins TRBV4-1 and TRBJ2-5; unclear D gene. The germline V gene has CDR1 MGHRA and CDR2 YSYEKL. V lost 1 base and J lost 4, with 10 bases in between. There are 14 residues in the CDR3. CDR3 coding DNA: TGCGCCAGCAGCCAAGCCGGCGGAAGAGAGACCCAGTACTTC. Protein product: CASSQAGGRETQYF.

The rearrangement links TRBV27 to TRBJ1-4; 8 bases line up with TRBD1. V gave up 6 bases and J gave up 4 bases; unmatched junction bases: 7. CDR1 and CDR2 (germline): MNHEY, SMNVEV (reference sequence). CDR3 length: 15 amino acids. CDR3 sequence: CASRPHRGGNEKLFF. The CDR3 DNA reads as TGTGCCAGCAGACCCCACAGGGGGGGTAATGAAAAACTGTTTTTT.

This chain connects TRBV19 to TRBJ1-1; tentative D call: TRBD1 (6 bases). The length of the CDR3 is 17 residues. Germline lookup yields CDR1 LNHDA and CDR2 SQIVND (reference sequence). V was shortened by 5 bases and J by 3 bases, with 22 bases between the two germline ends. This CDR3 reads CASSVSGTLLGDTEAFF. The CDR3 DNA reads TGTGCCAGTAGTGTATCCGGGACACTGCTCGGTGACACTGAAGCTTTCTTT.

V usage is TRBV5-1 and J usage is TRBJ1-5, with 10 bases aligning to TRBD1. Trimming cost V 4 bases and J 4 bases; bases outside gene matches: 5. CDR3 length: 15 amino acids. Germline CDR1 and CDR2: SGHRS and YFSETQ. CDR3 amino acids: CASSQGQGFNQPQHF. CDR3 DNA sequence: TGCGCCAGCAGCCAGGGACAGGGGTTTAATCAGCCCCAGCATTTT.

This chain links TRBV7-9 with TRBJ2-3, with D perhaps given as TRBD1 or TRBD2 (5 bases each). CDR1 and CDR2 from the germline V gene are SEHNR and FQNEAQ (reference sequence). This CDR3 comprises 15 residues. V lost 0 bases and J lost 3, with 10 bases in between. CDR3 amino acids: CASSLAWDGTDTQYF. The CDR3 coding sequence is TGTGCCAGCAGCTTAGCATGGGACGGGACAGATACGCAGTATTTT.

This chain connects TRBV28 to TRBJ1-1; the D is unclear. The CDR3 has 13 amino acids. The germline V gene encodes CDR1 MDHEN and CDR2 SYDVKM. The V and J ends lost 1 base and 5 bases respectively, with 8 bases between them. The CDR3 DNA reads as TGTGCCAGCAGTTTATCCGAGGAAACTGAAGCTTTCTTT. Translation gives CASSLSEETEAFF.

The chain's CDR3 is CASSLGTGNQPQHF. CDR3 sequence (DNA): TGTGCCAGCAGTTTGGGGACCGGCAATCAGCCCCAGCATTTT. The chain carries TRBV27 and TRBJ1-5; D might be TRBD1 (5 bases). Germline V gene lookup returns CDR1 MNHEY and CDR2 SMNVEV (reference sequence). Trimming pared 3 bases from V and 2 bases from J, leaving 8 bases between. The CDR3 extends over 14 amino acids.

V is TRBV9 and J is TRBJ2-1; D is uncertain. CDR3 length equals 17 residues. CDR1 and CDR2 from the germline V gene are SGDLS and YYNGEE. V shed 0 bases and J shed 3 bases, with 16 bases lying between them. DNA of the CDR3: TGTGCCAGCAGCGTAGCCCCCAGTTCCCCCCTCTACAATGAGCAGTTCTTC. Encoded protein: CASSVAPSSPLYNEQFF.

This clone has a single count. This rearrangement joins TRBV21-1 to TRBJ1-4. TRBV21-1 is labeled a pseudogene. The CDR3 sequence is 15 residues long. CDR3 loop: CASSIKPGANEKLFF. The CDR3 region has the DNA TGTGCCAGCAGCATAAAACCGGGGGCTAATGAAAAACTGTTTTTT.

This chain connects TRBV5-1 to TRBJ1-4; maybe TRBD1 (6 bases). This CDR3 region has 19 residues. Trimming pared 0 bases from V and 2 bases from J, leaving 20 bases between. CDR1 and CDR2 from the germline V gene are SGHRS and YFSETQ. CDR3 DNA sequence: TGCGCCAGCAGCTTGGCGGAGCCCTCCAAGGGGGGGACTAATGAAAAACTGTTTTTT. It translates to CASSLAEPSKGGTNEKLFF. Variable domain in full (rest from reference TRBV5-1 and TRBJ1-4): KAGVTQTPRYLIKTRGQQVTLSCSPISGHRSVSWYQQTPGQGLQFLFEYFSETQRNKGNFPGRFSGRQFSNSRSEMNVSTLELGDSALYLCASSLAEPSKGGTNEKLFFGSGTQLSVL.

The chain has TRBV27 and TRBJ2-3; 9 bases fit TRBD2. This CDR3 comprises 16 residues. Germline values: CDR1 MNHEY, CDR2 SMNVEV (reference sequence). With V trimmed by 5 bases and J by 7 bases, 13 bases remained unmatched. The CDR3 sequence: CASSQGLAGRMNTQYF. The CDR3 region has the DNA TGTGCCAGCAGTCAAGGGCTAGCGGGACGCATGAATACGCAGTATTTT.

This chain uses TRBV7-9 with TRBJ2-5, with a tentative D call TRBD1 (6 bases). The CDR3 is 15 amino acids. The V gene's germline CDR1 is SEHNR and CDR2 FQNEAQ (reference sequence). Trimming cost V 2 bases and J 3 bases, with 13 bases left between them. Written as DNA, the CDR3 is TGTGCCAGCAGCTTACTTTTACAGGGTAAAGAGACCCAGTACTTC. Translated: CASSLLLQGKETQYF.